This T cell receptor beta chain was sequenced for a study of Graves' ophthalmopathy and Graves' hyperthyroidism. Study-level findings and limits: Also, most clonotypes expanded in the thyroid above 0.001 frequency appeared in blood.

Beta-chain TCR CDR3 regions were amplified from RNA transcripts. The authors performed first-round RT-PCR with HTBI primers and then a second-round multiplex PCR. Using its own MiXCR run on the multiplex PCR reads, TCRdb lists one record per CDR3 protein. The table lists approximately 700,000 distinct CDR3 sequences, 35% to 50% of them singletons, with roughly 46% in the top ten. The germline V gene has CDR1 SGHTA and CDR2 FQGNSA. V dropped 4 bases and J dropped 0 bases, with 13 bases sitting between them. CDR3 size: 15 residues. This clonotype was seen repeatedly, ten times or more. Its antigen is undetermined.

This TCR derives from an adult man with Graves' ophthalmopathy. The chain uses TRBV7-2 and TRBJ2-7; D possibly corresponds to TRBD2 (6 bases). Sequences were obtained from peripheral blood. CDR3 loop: CASSSAGTSSYEQYF. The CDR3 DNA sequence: TGTGCCAGCAGCTCGGCGGGGACGTCCTCCTACGAGCAGTACTTC.